The present T cell receptor beta chain was sequenced within a study of OX40 agonist ivuxolimab in advanced cancers. At the level of the whole study: The costimulatory receptor OX40 (CD134) was targeted by ivuxolimab, a fully human IgG2 agonistic monoclonal antibody. Intravenous ivuxolimab was administered to patients every 2 weeks at six dose levels: 0.01, 0.1, 0.3, 1.5, 3 and 10 mg/kg. The paper describes the monotherapy dose-escalation part (N ≈ 49 patients) of the phase I trial of ivuxolimab. Partial responses were achieved by three dose-escalation patients, of whom one had hepatocellular carcinoma and two had cutaneous melanoma. Peripheral TCRbeta sequencing was intended to test whether TCR sequence diversity was altered and clonal T-cell expansion was caused by ivuxolimab. Of the roughly 51 dose-escalation patients, hepatocellular carcinoma was present in around 20, melanoma in about 15, renal cell carcinoma in 9 and head and neck cancer in 9. A male proportion of approximately 83% and a mean age of approximately 55 years, ranging from roughly 20 to 80, were recorded for the dose-escalation cohort. Patients were allowed to have had prior anti-PD-1, anti-PD-L1 or anti-CTLA-4 therapy, and less than 45% of the dose-escalation patients had previously received checkpoint inhibitors. The paper's findings and limits, for the study overall: In the 0.1-3.0 mg/kg groups, partial responders were among the patients with the lowest normalized peripheral clonal expansion, particularly in CD8+ T cells. After ivuxolimab, CD8+ T cells had more expanded clones than CD4+ T cells on average. Clonal expansion of both CD4+ and CD8+ blood T cells was observed from baseline to week 6 at doses 0.1 to 3.0 mg/kg. The antigen specificity of the clonally expanded peripheral T cells was not determined. Low levels of normalized T-cell clonal expansion were also seen in some patients who did not respond.

For sequencing of the TCRbeta CDR3 region, genomic DNA was extracted from the sorted cells. The immunoSEQ Assay was used for sequencing of TCRbeta CDR3 regions. TCRdb carries this immuneACCESS record with in-frame sequences only. Its versions omit some clonotypes, under half of them owing to an unresolved V gene in the studies checked, with the rest unexplained. The sample records about 72,000 clones, 88% of which are singletons. Of the sample, around 0.96% is held by the ten largest clones. The junction shows trimming of 6 bases on V and 0 bases on J, and the gene matches do not reach 4 bases of it. The CDR3, from cysteine to phenylalanine, totals 15 residues. CDR3 DNA is the only sequence kept; it has 45 bases, read in frame from the first base. The germline V gene (reference sequence) specifies MNHNY as CDR1 and SVGAGI as CDR2. Patients with autoimmune disease history or receiving systemic immunosuppression were excluded from the trial. In every dose cohort, peripheral blood was drawn for TCR sequencing at baseline, cycle 4 day 1, and cycle 7 day 1. The samples were drawn from a first-in-human, open-label, multicenter phase I dose-escalation trial of ivuxolimab. The trial enrolled adults with locally advanced or metastatic head and neck squamous cell, hepatocellular, melanoma or renal cell carcinoma. Before TCR sequencing, CD4+ T cells and CD8+ T cells were sorted from peripheral blood as separate populations.

Comment on this clone: What antigen it recognizes has not been identified. One base away there is no much larger clone; base qualities are not given.

The sequence derives from an adult with an advanced solid tumor such as melanoma, head and neck, liver or kidney cancer. In this chain, TRBV6-6 is recombined with TRBJ2-7; a stretch of 11 junction bases matches TRBD2. Sequences were derived from CD4+ or CD8+ T cells sorted from blood, sampled in a trial of the OX40 agonist ivuxolimab. The nucleotide sequence reads as follows: TGTGCCAGCAGGCCGACTAGCGGGGCCTCCTACGAGCAGTACTTC. Translated, it gives CASRPTSGASYEQYF.